These 10 T cell receptor beta chains were all obtained from the same sample, sequenced in a study of CD4 T cells in relation to SARS-CoV-2 and coronaviruses. These receptors' targets are unknown. CD4+ T cells from unexposed donors were obtained before the COVID-19 pandemic (2011-2018). After about 10 days of culture, CD4+ T cells were isolated. Measured with immunoSEQ multiplex PCR; TCRdb has only the in-frame clones, and not every one. The sample contains roughly 30,000 clones, less than 85% of which appear only once. Material: CD4+ T cells from PBMCs, cultured in vitro. Receptors were obtained from a human donor in good health.

V gene TRBV6-2 or TRBV6-3 combines with J gene TRBJ2-7, with D possibly matching TRBD2 (5 bases). Germline CDR1 reads MNHEY; CDR2 reads SVGEGT. The CDR3 sequence is 11 residues long. Trimming pared 3 bases from V and 11 bases from J, leaving 11 bases between. CDR3 DNA sequence: TGTGCCAGCAGTTATGAAGCGGAAGAGTACTTC. As protein: CASSYEAEEYF.

This sequence joins TRBV5-4 and TRBJ2-1; TRBD2 agrees at 7 bases. This CDR3 has 15 residues. V dropped 0 bases and J dropped 0; count of bases not matched to a gene: 0. CDR1 and CDR2 (germline): SGHNT, YYREEE (reference sequence). CDR3 sequence reads: CASSLGEGSYNEQFF. In nucleotides, the CDR3 is TGTGCCAGCAGCTTGGGGGAGGGCTCCTACAATGAGCAGTTCTTC.

This sequence joins TRBV9 and TRBJ2-3, with D unclear. Germline CDR1 is SGDLS and CDR2 is YYNGEE. V was cut by 4 bases and J by 6 bases, with 12 bases left in between. This CDR3 has 13 amino acids. As DNA, the CDR3 is TGTGCCAGCAGCTTGGCCCCCCGGGATACGCAGTATTTT. This translates into CASSLAPRDTQYF.

The chain carries TRBV19 and TRBJ1-5; D possibly corresponds to TRBD1 (5 bases). The germline V gene encodes CDR1 LNHDA and CDR2 SQIVND (reference sequence). CDR3 length: 14 amino acids. The V and J ends lost 7 bases and 7 bases respectively, with 17 bases between them. In DNA form, the CDR3 reads TGTGCCAGTACCCTGGGACTGCGGGACCAGCCCCAGCATTTT. Protein: CASTLGLRDQPQHF.

The rearrangement links TRBV20-1 to TRBJ2-1; TRBD2 matches 16 bases. The CDR3 has 15 residues. Per the germline V gene, CDR1 is DFQATT and CDR2 is SNEGSKA (reference sequence). J was trimmed by 8 bases and V by 3 bases; bases with no gene match: 4. The CDR3 here is CSASEGTSGRDEQFF. The CDR3 DNA reads TGCAGTGCTAGTGAAGGGACTAGCGGGAGGGATGAGCAGTTCTTC.

In this sample, this clone turned up a few times. This chain links TRBV6-1 with TRBJ1-1; 9 positions agree with TRBD1. The CDR3 spans 15 residues. The V and J ends lost 5 bases and 5 bases, in that order; junction bases with no gene match: 9. The V gene's germline CDR1 is MNHNS and CDR2 SASEGT. CDR3 sequence: CASSSHFGTGTEAFF. As DNA, the CDR3 is TGTGCCAGCAGTTCCCATTTCGGGACAGGGACTGAAGCTTTCTTT.

This clone came up a few times. This sequence joins TRBV18 and TRBJ1-5; tentatively, D is TRBD1 (5 bases). The CDR3 sequence is 15 residues long. Germline V CDR1 and CDR2: KGHSH, LQKENI. With 3 bases removed from V and 7 bases from J, the gap between germline ends came to 16 bases. This CDR3 reads CASSPERGSGQPQHF. In DNA form, the CDR3 reads TGTGCCAGCTCACCGGAGAGGGGCTCAGGGCAGCCCCAGCATTTT.

This rearrangement joins TRBV7-9 to TRBJ2-4; D may be TRBD1 (7 bases). The CDR3 runs 15 residues. V lost 5 bases and J lost 8, with 19 bases in between. Per germline, CDR1 SEHNR and CDR2 FQNEAQ (reference sequence). CDR3 sequence reads: CASSPITGEVDIQYF. For the CDR3, the DNA is TGTGCCAGCAGCCCCATCACAGGGGAGGTGGACATTCAGTACTTC.

The DNA for the CDR3 is TGTGCCAGCAGTGTTGCTGCGACTGCAAACACCGGGGAGCTGTTTTTT. Translation gives CASSVAATANTGELFF. The gene calls are TRBV2 and TRBJ2-2; no firm D call. The CDR3 has 16 amino acids. The ends were cut back, 4 bases at V and 2 bases at J, with 14 bases in the middle. The germline CDR1 and CDR2 sequences are SNHLY and FYNNEI.

This clone has a handful of counts. The J gene is TRBJ1-5, the V gene TRBV6-2 or TRBV6-3, with 9 positions matching TRBD1. V lost 6 bases to trimming and J lost 5 bases; unmatched junction nucleotides: 5. From germline, CDR1 is MNHEY and CDR2 SVGEGT. This CDR3 spans 14 amino acids. The CDR3 nucleotides read TGTGCCAGCAGCCGTGGGACAGGGTATCAGCCCCAGCATTTT. Translated, it gives CASSRGTGYQPQHF.